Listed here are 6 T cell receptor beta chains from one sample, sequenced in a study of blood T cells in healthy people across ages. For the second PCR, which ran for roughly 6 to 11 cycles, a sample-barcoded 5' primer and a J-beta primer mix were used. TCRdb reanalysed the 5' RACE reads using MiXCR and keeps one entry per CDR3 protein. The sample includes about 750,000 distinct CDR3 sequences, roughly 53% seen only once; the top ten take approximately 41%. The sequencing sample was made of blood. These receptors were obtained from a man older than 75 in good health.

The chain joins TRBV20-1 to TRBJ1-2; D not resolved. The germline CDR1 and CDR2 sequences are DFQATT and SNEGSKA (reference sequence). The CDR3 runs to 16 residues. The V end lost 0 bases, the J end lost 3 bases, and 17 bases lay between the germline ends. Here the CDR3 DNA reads TGCAGTGCTAGAGATGAGGGCCGGGGAGTTCACTATGGCTACACCTTC. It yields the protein CSARDEGRGVHYGYTF.

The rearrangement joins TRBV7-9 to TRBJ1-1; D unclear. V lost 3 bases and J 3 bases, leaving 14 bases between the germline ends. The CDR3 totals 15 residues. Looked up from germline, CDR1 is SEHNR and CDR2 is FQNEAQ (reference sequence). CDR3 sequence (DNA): TGTGCCAGCAGCTTTTTCAGGATTGGGGACACTGAAGCTTTCTTT. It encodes CASSFFRIGDTEAFF.

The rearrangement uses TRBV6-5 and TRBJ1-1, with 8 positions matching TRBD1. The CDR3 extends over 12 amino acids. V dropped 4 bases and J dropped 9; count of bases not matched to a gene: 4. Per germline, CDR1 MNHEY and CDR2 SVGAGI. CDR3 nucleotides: TGTGCCAGCAGTTCTTGGACAGGGAAAGCTTTCTTT. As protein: CASSSWTGKAFF.

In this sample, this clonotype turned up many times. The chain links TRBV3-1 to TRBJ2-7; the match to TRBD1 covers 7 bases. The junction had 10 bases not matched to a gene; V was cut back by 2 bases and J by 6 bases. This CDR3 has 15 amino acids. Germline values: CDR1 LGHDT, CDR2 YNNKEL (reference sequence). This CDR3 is CASSQSAGGQGEQYF. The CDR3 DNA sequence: TGTGCCAGCAGCCAATCGGCAGGGGGTCAAGGCGAGCAGTACTTC.

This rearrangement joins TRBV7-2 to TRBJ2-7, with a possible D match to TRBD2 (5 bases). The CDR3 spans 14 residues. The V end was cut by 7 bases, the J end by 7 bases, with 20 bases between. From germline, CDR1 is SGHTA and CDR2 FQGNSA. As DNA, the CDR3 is TGTGCCAGCACTCAAAGGACTGGCGGGTGGGAGCAGTACTTC. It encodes CASTQRTGGWEQYF.

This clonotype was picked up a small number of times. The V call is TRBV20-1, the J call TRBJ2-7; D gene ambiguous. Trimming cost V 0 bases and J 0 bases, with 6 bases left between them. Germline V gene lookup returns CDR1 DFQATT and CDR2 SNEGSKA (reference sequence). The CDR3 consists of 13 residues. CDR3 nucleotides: TGCAGTGCTAGAGAGCGGTACTCCTACGAGCAGTACTTC. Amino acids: CSARERYSYEQYF.